The TCR beta chain under discussion was sequenced for a study of blood T cell repertoires in COVID-19. For the study at large: Samples taken during acute and convalescent COVID-19 were collected in the United States, Italy and Spain. T cells, B-cell-depleted T cells, or PBMCs provided the cDNA or gDNA that served as material.

Sequencing used immunoSEQ multiplex PCR; TCRdb keeps in-frame clones, though not all of them. Of about 280,000 clones listed, 88% were seen once; the top ten hold 0.75% to 1%. Germline V gene data show CDR1 as MNHEY and CDR2 as SMNVEV (reference sequence). Trimming cost V 4 bases and J 2 bases, with 16 bases left between them. This CDR3 has 16 residues. This clone has only one observation. Adults between about 18 and 95 years of age took part from some 25 US areas. Clinical history reported by participants formed the basis on which cohorts were assigned. The specimen was PBMCs or T cells enriched from blood (not recorded which). The chain couples TRBV27 to TRBJ2-3, with D unclear. The sequence was obtained from a woman younger than 45 who had recovered from COVID-19. CDR3 coding DNA: TGTGCCAGCAGTTCCGGTGACTCGGAGCTCACAGATACGCAGTATTTT. This encodes CASSSGDSELTDTQYF.